The T cell receptor beta chain under discussion was sequenced for a study of blood T cell repertoires in COVID-19 (dated by TCRdb to about 2020). Background for the entire study: Samples covering the acute and convalescent phases of COVID-19 were provided by collaborators in the United States, Italy and Spain. The repertoires were made available in a free public database intended to serve as a resource for research on the immune response to SARS-CoV-2. Where available, HLA class I and class II types were taken from metadata supplied by the sample provider and were not determined by assay-based typing. Deeply sampled blood TCRbeta repertoires from subjects exposed to, actively infected with, or recovered from COVID-19 were included in the dataset. A de-identified subject ID, COVID-19 status, age in years and sex were almost always included in the sample metadata. The material from the prospective study consisted of cDNA or gDNA derived from T cells, B-cell-depleted T cells, or PBMCs. The samples were drawn from the first 160 participants of the ongoing ImmuneRACE study and from under 1,500 subjects provided by 6 global collaborators.

The immunoSEQ Assay, a bias-controlled multiplex PCR, was used to amplify TCRbeta CDR3 regions from genomic DNA. In the original analysis: The number of nucleated cells in each sample was estimated from the amplification of reference gene primers within the assay. To quantify the absolute abundance of each unique TCRbeta CDR3 rearrangement, sequence reads were collapsed and filtered. For each sample, productive Simpson clonality was calculated by taking the square root of Simpson's diversity index across productive rearrangements. The table comes from immuneACCESS by way of TCRdb, which keeps in-frame sequences with V and J called. Part of the clones is missing from these tables; in studies checked, under half for an unresolved V gene and the rest for unknown reasons. The DNA gave D and trimming, while V, J and clone size come from that table. This sample comprises around 320,000 clones, roughly 85% of them detected only once. The ten largest clonotypes hold just over 7% of the sample.

Study-level results and caveats: The amount of clinical and demographic metadata varied by source and participant and was provided uncurated.

Details on this clone: There is no known antigen for this receptor. Base quality data are lacking; no much larger clone is found one base away.

The collaborating institutions used their own protocols to collect whole blood in K2EDTA tubes. For TCRbeta analysis, collaborators shipped samples as frozen whole blood, isolated PBMCs, or DNA extracted from either of those sample types. V gives up 2 bases and J gives up 8 bases, and the segment between their germline ends measures 16 bases. CDR1 and CDR2 are drawn from the germline V gene (reference sequence): PRHDT, FYEKMQ. Including the terminal cysteine and phenylalanine, the CDR3 comprises 15 residues. Here the CDR3 DNA is all that survives: 45 bases in frame from base 1. Sequenced: peripheral blood. The clonotype comes from a human donor in a cohort sampled during active COVID-19. The chain employs TRBV13 and TRBJ2-1; TRBD2 might be the D gene, on 6 matching bases. The sequence in DNA is TGTGCCAGCAGCTTATATGTCCTAGCGCAAGATGAGCAGTTCTTC. Translated, it gives CASSLYVLAQDEQFF.